This TCR beta chain derives from a study of T-cell memory formation after mild COVID-19. CDR1 is SGHVS and CDR2 is FQNEAQ in the germline V gene. This CDR3 spans 15 amino acids. The J segment lost 7 bases and the V segment lost 5 bases, leaving 8 bases of the junction unmatched. This clonotype showed up many times. TCRdb processed the 5' RACE reads anew with MiXCR; each CDR3 protein has one entry. In the table there are roughly 14,000 distinct CDR3 sequences, approximately 19% of which are singletons. This TCR was sampled from an adult woman who had mild COVID-19 (a few samples of this study predate the infection). Cell type and time point are not known. Sequenced material: PBMCs or a T cell subset sorted from them (not recorded which). The rearrangement uses TRBV7-8 and TRBJ2-2, with TRBD2 matching over 9 bases. This chain's CDR3 is CASSPGTSIVGELFF. The CDR3 DNA follows: TGTGCCAGCAGCCCCGGGACTAGCATAGTCGGGGAGCTGTTTTTT.